Below, 7 T cell receptor beta chains from the same sample are listed, as sequenced in a study of blood T cells in healthy people across ages. For the second PCR, which ran for roughly 6 to 12 cycles, a sample-barcoded 5' primer and a J-beta primer mix were used. MiXCR was run by TCRdb on the 5' RACE reads, yielding one entry per CDR3 protein. The table records 850,000 to 1,000,000 distinct CDR3 sequences, approximately 50% of them present only once. The sequenced sample was blood. Source of these receptors: a woman aged 55-69 years in good health.

This rearrangement joins TRBV19 to TRBJ2-5; D perhaps matches TRBD2 (6 bases). The CDR3 totals 14 residues. V lost 4 bases, J lost 0 bases, and 9 bases lay in between. Germline V gene lookup returns CDR1 LNHDA and CDR2 SQIVND (reference sequence). The CDR3 DNA reads TGTGCCAGTAGTACTAGGACTAACCAAGAGACCCAGTACTTC. Its protein product is CASSTRTNQETQYF. Combining the CDR3 with reference TRBV19 and TRBJ2-5 gives the whole variable domain DGGITQSPKYLFRKEGQNVTLSCEQNLNHDAMYWYRQDPGQGLRLIYYSQIVNDFQKGDIAEGYSVSREKKESFPLTVTSAQKNPTAFYLCASSTRTNQETQYFGPGTRLLVL.

The V and J genes are TRBV29-1 and TRBJ2-1; TRBD1 matches at 7 bases. The CDR3 spans 14 residues. CDR1 and CDR2 from the germline V gene are SQVTM and ANQGSEA. J lost 0 bases, V lost 6 bases, and 5 bases had no gene match. The chain's CDR3 is CSVGQVGSYNEQFF. CDR3 bases: TGCAGCGTCGGACAGGTAGGCTCCTACAATGAGCAGTTCTTC.

This clonotype was detected a few times. The V call is TRBV29-1, the J call TRBJ1-2; no firm D call. The germline V gene encodes CDR1 SQVTM and CDR2 ANQGSEA. The CDR3 sequence is 10 residues long. CDR3 residues: CTAGQQGYTF. CDR3 DNA: TGCACCGCCGGGCAGCAGGGCTACACCTTC.

This chain connects TRBV6-2 or TRBV6-3 to TRBJ2-6; D remains unclear. The length of the CDR3 is 16 residues. Trimming removed 7 bases at V and 2 bases at J, with 15 bases between. Germline V gene lookup returns CDR1 MNHEY and CDR2 SVGEGT. The CDR3 DNA follows: TGTGCCAGCACCTCCGAAGTTGTGGCTGGGGCCAACGTCCTGACTTTC. Translated, it gives CASTSEVVAGANVLTF.

This rearrangement joins TRBV2 to TRBJ2-5; TRBD1 aligns across 10 bases. V shed 5 bases, J shed 3 bases, and the junction held 6 bases outside the gene matches. The germline V gene has CDR1 SNHLY and CDR2 FYNNEI. This CDR3 has 15 amino acids. This chain's CDR3 is CASSRIGQGEETQYF. CDR3 in DNA: TGTGCCAGCAGTCGAATTGGACAGGGGGAAGAGACCCAGTACTTC.

This clonotype was seen a few times. V is TRBV3-1 and J is TRBJ2-7, with D uncertain. CDR3 length: 12 amino acids. Trimming removed 2 bases at V and 2 bases at J, with 4 bases between. CDR1 LGHDT and CDR2 YNNKEL come from the germline V gene (reference sequence). CDR3: CASSQSAYEQYF. CDR3 nucleotides: TGTGCCAGCAGCCAATCCGCCTACGAGCAGTACTTC.

This rearrangement joins TRBV7-3 to TRBJ2-1, with D possibly being TRBD1 or TRBD2 (5 bases each). Germline V lookup: CDR1 SGHTA, CDR2 FQGTGA. V was trimmed by 5 bases and J by 0 bases, leaving 17 bases between them. The CDR3 contains 17 residues. The CDR3 loop reads CASSQDWTGASYNEQFF. The CDR3 DNA reads TGTGCCAGCAGCCAAGATTGGACCGGGGCCTCCTACAATGAGCAGTTCTTC.